This T cell receptor (beta chain) was captured by sequencing in a study of T cells in Graves' hyperthyroidism and ophthalmopathy. Aged 18 to 65, the patients had hyperthyroidism that was newly diagnosed and had lasted under 2 months. The CDR3 totals 15 residues. V was pared by 8 bases and J by 1 base, with 4 bases of the junction left unmatched. The V gene's germline CDR1 is MDHEN and CDR2 SYDVKM. Template material for amplifying TCR beta CDR3 regions consisted of RNA transcripts. The HTBI primer set served for first-round RT-PCR of the TCR CDR3. A single record per CDR3 protein comes from TCRdb applying MiXCR to the multiplex PCR reads. The sample lists about 400,000 distinct CDR3 sequences, 14% to 15% seen once, with approximately 32% in the top ten. This clonotype was observed at least ten times. Its target is not known. Study-level points and caveats: In validation, the model predicted ophthalmopathy. These predictions came a median around 5.9 months before onset.

The chain joins TRBV28 to TRBJ2-2; TRBD2 agrees at 10 bases. The sequence was collected from a woman aged 25 to 39 with Graves' hyperthyroidism. The material sequenced was blood. This CDR3 is CASFRTSGNTGELFF. For the CDR3, the DNA is TGTGCCAGCTTTAGGACTAGCGGGAACACCGGGGAGCTGTTTTTT.